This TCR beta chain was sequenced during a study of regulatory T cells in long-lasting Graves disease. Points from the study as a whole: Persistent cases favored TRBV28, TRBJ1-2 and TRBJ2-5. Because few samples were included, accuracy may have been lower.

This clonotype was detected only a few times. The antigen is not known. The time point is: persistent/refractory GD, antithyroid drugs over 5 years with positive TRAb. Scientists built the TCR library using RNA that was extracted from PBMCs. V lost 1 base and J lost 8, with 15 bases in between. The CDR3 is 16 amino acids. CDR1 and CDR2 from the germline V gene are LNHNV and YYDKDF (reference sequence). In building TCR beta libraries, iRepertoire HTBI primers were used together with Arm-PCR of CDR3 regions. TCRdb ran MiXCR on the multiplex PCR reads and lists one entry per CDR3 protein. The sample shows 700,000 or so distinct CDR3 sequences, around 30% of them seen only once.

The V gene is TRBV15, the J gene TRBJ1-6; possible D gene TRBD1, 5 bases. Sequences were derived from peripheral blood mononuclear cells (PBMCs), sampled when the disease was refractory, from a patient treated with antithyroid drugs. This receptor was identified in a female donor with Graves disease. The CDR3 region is CATSRVPDKRYSPLHF. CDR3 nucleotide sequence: TGTGCCACCAGCAGAGTTCCGGACAAGCGTTATTCACCCCTCCACTTT.